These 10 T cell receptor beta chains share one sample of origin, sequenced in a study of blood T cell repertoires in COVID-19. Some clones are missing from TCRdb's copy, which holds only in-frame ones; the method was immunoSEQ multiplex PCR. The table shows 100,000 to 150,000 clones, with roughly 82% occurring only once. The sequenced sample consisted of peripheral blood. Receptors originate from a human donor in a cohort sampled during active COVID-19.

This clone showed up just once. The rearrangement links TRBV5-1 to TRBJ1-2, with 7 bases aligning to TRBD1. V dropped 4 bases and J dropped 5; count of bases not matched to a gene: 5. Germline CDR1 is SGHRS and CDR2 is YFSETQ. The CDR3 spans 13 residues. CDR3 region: CASSQTGIYGYTF. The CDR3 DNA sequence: TGCGCCAGCAGCCAGACAGGGATATATGGCTACACCTTC.

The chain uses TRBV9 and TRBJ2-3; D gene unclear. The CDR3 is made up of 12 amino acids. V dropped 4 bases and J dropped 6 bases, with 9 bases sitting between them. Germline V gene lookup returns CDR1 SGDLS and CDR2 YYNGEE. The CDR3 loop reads CASSIQSDTQYF. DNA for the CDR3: TGTGCCAGCAGCATACAGTCGGATACGCAGTATTTT.

Here the CDR3 DNA reads TGTGCCTGGGGGGGGCGGCGGACCTATGGCTACACCTTC. This translates into CAWGGRRTYGYTF. The V and J genes are TRBV30 and TRBJ1-2; TRBD1 is a possible D gene (6 bases). The germline V gene has CDR1 GTSNPN and CDR2 SVGIG (reference sequence). V lost 5 bases and J 4 bases, leaving 14 bases between the germline ends. The CDR3 consists of 13 residues.

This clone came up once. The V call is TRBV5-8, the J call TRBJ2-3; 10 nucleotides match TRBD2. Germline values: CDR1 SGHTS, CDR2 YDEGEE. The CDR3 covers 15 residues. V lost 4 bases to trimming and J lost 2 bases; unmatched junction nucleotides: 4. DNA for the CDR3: TGTGCCAGCAGCCCGGGGACTAGCGACACAGATACGCAGTATTTT. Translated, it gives CASSPGTSDTDTQYF.

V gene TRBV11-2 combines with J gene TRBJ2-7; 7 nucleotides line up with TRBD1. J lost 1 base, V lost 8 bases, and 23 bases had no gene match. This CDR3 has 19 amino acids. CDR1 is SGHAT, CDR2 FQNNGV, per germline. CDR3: CASRVLDIRQGQKSYEQYF. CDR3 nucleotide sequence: TGTGCCAGCCGGGTCCTGGATATCCGACAGGGCCAAAAATCCTACGAGCAGTACTTC.

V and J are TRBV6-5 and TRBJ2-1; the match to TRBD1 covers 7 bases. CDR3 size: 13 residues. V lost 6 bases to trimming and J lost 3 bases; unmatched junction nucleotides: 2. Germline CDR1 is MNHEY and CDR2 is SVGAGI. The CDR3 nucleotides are TGTGCCAGCAGCAGGGACAGCTACAATGAGCAGTTCTTC. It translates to CASSRDSYNEQFF.

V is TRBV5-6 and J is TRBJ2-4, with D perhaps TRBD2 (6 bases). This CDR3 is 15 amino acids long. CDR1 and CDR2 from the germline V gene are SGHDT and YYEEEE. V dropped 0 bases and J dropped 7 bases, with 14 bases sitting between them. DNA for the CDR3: TGTGCCAGCAGCTTGGGGGCGGCAGGGAGGAACATTCAGTACTTC. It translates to CASSLGAAGRNIQYF.

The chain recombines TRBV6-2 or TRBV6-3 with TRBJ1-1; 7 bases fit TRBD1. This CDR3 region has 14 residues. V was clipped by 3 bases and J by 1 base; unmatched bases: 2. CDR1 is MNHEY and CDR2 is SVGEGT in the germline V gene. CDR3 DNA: TGTGCCAGCAGTTATAAGGGGGCGAACACTGAAGCTTTCTTT. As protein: CASSYKGANTEAFF.

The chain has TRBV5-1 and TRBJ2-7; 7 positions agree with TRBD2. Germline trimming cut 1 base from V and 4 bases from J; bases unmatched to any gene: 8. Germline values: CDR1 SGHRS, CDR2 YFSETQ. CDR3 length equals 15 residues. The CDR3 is CASSLTSRELYEQYF. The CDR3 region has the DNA TGCGCCAGCAGCTTGACCTCGCGGGAGTTGTACGAGCAGTACTTC.

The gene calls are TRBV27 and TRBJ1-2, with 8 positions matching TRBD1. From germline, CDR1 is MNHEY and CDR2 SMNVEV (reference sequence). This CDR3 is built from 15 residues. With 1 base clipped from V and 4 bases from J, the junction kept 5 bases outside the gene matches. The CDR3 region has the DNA TGTGCCAGCAGTTTATTAGGGCAGGGGGCCTATGGCTACACCTTC. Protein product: CASSLLGQGAYGYTF.